The 13 T cell receptor beta chains below were found in one sample sequenced in a study of shared clonotypes between healthy human individuals. Sequenced by immunoSEQ multiplex PCR; TCRdb stores in-frame clones only, minus some. Among about 1.4 million clones listed, 95% to 97% were seen once. The sequenced sample was naive CD4+ T cells sorted from blood. The subset denotes: CD45RA+ positively selected. All receptors come from a young man in good health.

The V call is TRBV7-9, the J call TRBJ2-1; 9 nucleotides line up with TRBD2. The CDR3 extends over 15 amino acids. Losses at the gene ends were 5 bases for V and 9 bases for J; bases not matched to a gene: 11. CDR1 and CDR2 (germline): SEHNR, FQNEAQ (reference sequence). The CDR3: CASSPLGLAGGEQFF. Written as DNA, the CDR3 is TGTGCCAGCAGCCCCCTGGGACTAGCCGGAGGTGAGCAGTTCTTC.

This chain connects TRBV6-1 to TRBJ2-7, with D unclear. Trimming removed 2 bases at V and 1 base at J, with 6 bases between. Germline V gives CDR1 MNHNS, CDR2 SASEGT. CDR3 size: 13 residues. The CDR3 here is CASSELGSYEQYF. The CDR3 nucleotides read TGTGCCAGCAGTGAACTAGGATCCTACGAGCAGTACTTC.

The chain carries TRBV16 and TRBJ2-2; possible D gene TRBD1, 5 bases. The CDR3 runs to 16 residues. Germline CDR1 reads KGHSY; CDR2 reads FQNENV. V shed 7 bases and J shed 1 base, with 16 bases lying between them. The DNA of the CDR3 is TGTGCCAGCACCGACAACAGGATCATGAACACCGGGGAGCTGTTTTTT. Residues: CASTDNRIMNTGELFF.

The V call is TRBV28, the J call TRBJ1-2; weak D call: TRBD1 (6 bases). V lost 2 bases to trimming and J lost 1 base, with 14 bases between them. Germline loops: CDR1 MDHEN, CDR2 SYDVKM. The CDR3 has 16 amino acids. The CDR3 is CASSLLQGHFNYGYTF. As DNA, the CDR3 is TGTGCCAGCAGTTTACTCCAGGGGCACTTTAACTATGGCTACACCTTC.

In nucleotides, the CDR3 is TGTGCCAGCAGCCAAGATCCAGGGGAAGTCACTGAAGCTTTCTTT. It encodes CASSQDPGEVTEAFF. This chain joins TRBV14 and TRBJ1-1, with D maybe TRBD1 (6 bases). Trimming stripped 0 bases from V and 4 bases from J, with 12 bases between. The V gene's germline CDR1 is SGHDN and CDR2 FVKESK. The CDR3 contains 15 residues. Combining the CDR3 with reference TRBV14 and TRBJ1-1 gives the whole variable domain EAGVTQFPSHSVIEKGQTVTLRCDPISGHDNLYWYRRVMGKEIKFLLHFVKESKQDESGMPNNRFLAERTGGTYSTLKVQPAELEDSGVYFCASSQDPGEVTEAFFGQGTRLTVV.

The rearrangement uses TRBV30 and TRBJ2-7; 8 positions agree with TRBD1. The CDR3 totals 13 residues. J was trimmed by 5 bases and V by 2 bases; bases with no gene match: 5. Germline CDR1 GTSNPN, CDR2 SVGIG (reference sequence). CDR3 in amino acids: CAWSRQGLNEQYF. In DNA form, the CDR3 reads TGTGCCTGGAGTCGACAGGGGTTGAACGAGCAGTACTTC.

This sequence joins TRBV2 and TRBJ2-7; 13 positions match TRBD2. Looked up from germline, CDR1 is SNHLY and CDR2 is FYNNEI. The CDR3 runs to 15 residues. Losses at the gene ends were 4 bases for V and 0 bases for J; bases not matched to a gene: 0. This chain's CDR3 is CASSGTSGSSYEQYF. The DNA for the CDR3 is TGTGCCAGCAGTGGGACTAGCGGGAGCTCCTACGAGCAGTACTTC.

The CDR3 coding sequence is TGCGCCAGCAGCTTGTATCAGAACTACAATGAGCAGTTCTTC. This encodes CASSLYQNYNEQFF. The chain carries TRBV5-1 and TRBJ2-1; the D is unclear. From germline, CDR1 is SGHRS and CDR2 YFSETQ. The germline V and J ends were trimmed by 1 base and 3 bases, with 8 bases remaining between them. This CDR3 has 14 residues.

DNA for the CDR3: TGTGCCAGCAGGTATTACAACACCGGGGAGCTGTTTTTT. It specifies CASRYYNTGELFF. The chain is built from TRBV5-5 and TRBJ2-2, with unresolved D. The V end was cut by 5 bases, the J end by 2 bases, with 7 bases between. This CDR3 has 13 amino acids. Germline V gives CDR1 SGHKS, CDR2 YYEKEE (reference sequence).

Concerning this clone: Within the sample, other DNA sequences also encode this same CDR3. V gene TRBV30 combines with J gene TRBJ2-1, with D uncertain. V was cut by 2 bases and J by 7 bases, with 6 bases left in between. The CDR3 extends over 11 amino acids. The germline V gene has CDR1 GTSNPN and CDR2 SVGIG (reference sequence). The DNA for the CDR3 is TGTGCCTGGAGTAGCTTGAATGAGCAGTTCTTC. Its translation: CAWSSLNEQFF.

The rearrangement links TRBV5-1 to TRBJ1-4; maybe TRBD1 (5 bases). V lost 0 bases and J 4 bases, leaving 10 bases between the germline ends. CDR3 length: 15 amino acids. Germline lookup yields CDR1 SGHRS and CDR2 YFSETQ. The CDR3 DNA follows: TGCGCCAGCAGCTTGGGACAGAAAGATAATGAAAAACTGTTTTTT. It translates to CASSLGQKDNEKLFF.

The chain is built from TRBV25-1 and TRBJ2-5; D is possibly TRBD2 (6 bases). Germline V gene data show CDR1 as MGHDK and CDR2 as SYGVNS. The CDR3 is made up of 18 amino acids. Trimming removed 2 bases from V and 0 bases from J, with 19 bases in between. This chain's CDR3 is CASSEEVGGLAYQETQYF. The DNA of the CDR3 is TGTGCCAGCAGTGAAGAGGTTGGCGGGCTAGCGTACCAAGAGACCCAGTACTTC.

This rearrangement joins TRBV2 to TRBJ2-7; D may be TRBD1 or TRBD2 (6 bases each). Trimming stripped 8 bases from V and 0 bases from J, with 14 bases between. The CDR3 is made up of 14 amino acids. In germline, CDR1 is SNHLY, CDR2 FYNNEI. CDR3 sequence: CASESGDTSYEQYF. The CDR3 region has the DNA TGTGCCAGCGAGTCGGGGGACACCTCCTACGAGCAGTACTTC.